Presented here are 24 T cell receptor beta chains from one specimen sequenced in a study of cytomegalovirus exposure and HLA in healthy donors. Assay used: immunoSEQ multiplex PCR; TCRdb lists only in-frame clones, some missing. The sample holds around 140,000 clones, roughly 87% seen once. Sequenced material: PBMCs. Every receptor here comes from a man between 18 and 29 years old in good health and CMV-seropositive.

J is TRBJ1-3 and V is TRBV19; TRBD1 agrees at 8 bases. The CDR3 extends over 17 amino acids. The germline V gene encodes CDR1 LNHDA and CDR2 SQIVND (reference sequence). V lost 8 bases and J lost 0; bases outside the gene matches: 12. The CDR3 here is CASHFTGTGFSGNTIYF. In DNA form, the CDR3 reads TGTGCCAGTCATTTCACCGGGACAGGCTTCTCTGGAAACACCATATATTTT.

The gene calls are TRBV4-2 and TRBJ2-3; 8 bases are shared with TRBD2. The CDR3 length is 16 residues. The germline CDR1 and CDR2 sequences are LGHNA and YNFKEQ. V trimming: 1 base; J trimming: 6 bases; junction bases outside the gene matches: 9. The CDR3 is CASSQATGGPRDTQYF. CDR3 nucleotides: TGTGCCAGCAGCCAAGCGACGGGGGGGCCCAGGGATACGCAGTATTTT.

The rearrangement links TRBV5-6 to TRBJ1-6; D is unclear. In germline, CDR1 is SGHDT, CDR2 YYEEEE. The CDR3 has 14 residues. V was cut by 0 bases and J by 7 bases, with 8 bases left in between. This CDR3 reads CASSLADWNSPLHF. The CDR3 nucleotides read TGTGCCAGCAGCTTGGCAGATTGGAATTCACCCCTCCACTTT.

This chain joins TRBV27 and TRBJ1-1, with a tentative D call TRBD1 (6 bases). This CDR3 is 18 amino acids long. CDR1 and CDR2 (germline): MNHEY, SMNVEV (reference sequence). V was trimmed by 5 bases and J by 4 bases, leaving 26 bases between them. CDR3 loop: CASSRQSGVTTSATEAFF. CDR3 bases: TGTGCCAGCAGTCGCCAATCAGGGGTCACTACGTCGGCCACTGAAGCTTTCTTT.

J is TRBJ1-3 and V is TRBV28, with D perhaps matching TRBD1 (5 bases). Germline V gene sequence: CDR1 MDHEN, CDR2 SYDVKM. CDR3 length: 14 amino acids. Trimming shortened V by 3 bases and J by 2 bases, and 8 bases separated the two germline ends. For the CDR3, the DNA is TGTGCCAGCAGTTTCCGGGGGACTGGAAACACCATATATTTT. It codes for CASSFRGTGNTIYF.

The V call is TRBV7-9, the J call TRBJ1-1; D gene ambiguous. There are 12 residues in the CDR3. Trimming shortened V by 1 base and J by 10 bases, and 10 bases separated the two germline ends. Germline assignment: CDR1 SEHNR and CDR2 FQNEAQ (reference sequence). The CDR3 nucleotides are TGTGCCAGCAGCTTAGGAGGGCTTTCAGCTTTCTTT. It translates to CASSLGGLSAFF.

The chain combines TRBV30 with TRBJ2-1; 12 positions agree with TRBD2. Trimming took 7 bases from V and 12 from J; bases not matched to a gene: 10. Germline V gives CDR1 GTSNPN, CDR2 SVGIG (reference sequence). The CDR3 extends over 13 amino acids. The CDR3 DNA follows: TGTGCCTATCGGGCTAGCGGGAGGGCCTGGCAGTTCTTC. Protein: CAYRASGRAWQFF.

A single count supports this clone. This chain links TRBV4-1 with TRBJ2-6; 7 bases match TRBD1. The junction had 11 bases not matched to a gene; V was cut back by 0 bases and J by 0 bases. Per the germline V gene, CDR1 is MGHRA and CDR2 is YSYEKL. The CDR3 sequence is 20 residues long. The CDR3 loop reads CASSQDLGQSKLSGANVLTF. In nucleotides, the CDR3 is TGCGCCAGCAGCCAAGATCTGGGACAGTCCAAACTCTCTGGGGCCAACGTCCTGACTTTC.

The rearrangement uses TRBV5-1 and TRBJ1-3, with a possible D match to TRBD1 (6 bases). In germline, CDR1 is SGHRS, CDR2 YFSETQ. Trimming shortened V by 2 bases and J by 4 bases, and 10 bases separated the two germline ends. This CDR3 is 14 amino acids long. CDR3 loop: CASSLATGGNTIYF. The CDR3 DNA sequence: TGCGCCAGCAGCTTAGCGACAGGAGGAAACACCATATATTTT.

V is TRBV30 and J is TRBJ1-2, with D unresolved. This CDR3 is 14 amino acids long. The V and J ends lost 0 bases and 8 bases respectively, with 16 bases between them. CDR1 GTSNPN and CDR2 SVGIG come from the germline V gene (reference sequence). The CDR3: CAWSVSGFGEGYTF. Here the CDR3 DNA reads TGTGCCTGGAGTGTGTCGGGGTTCGGCGAAGGCTACACCTTC.

This chain uses TRBV19 with TRBJ2-1; TRBD1 might be the D (5 bases). This CDR3 spans 15 amino acids. Per germline, CDR1 LNHDA and CDR2 SQIVND (reference sequence). Trimming cost V 5 bases and J 4 bases, with 15 bases left between them. DNA for the CDR3: TGTGCCAGTAGTCGAGACAGCTTTCTTTACAATGAGCAGTTCTTC. Its protein product is CASSRDSFLYNEQFF.

This sequence joins TRBV28 and TRBJ1-1; no reliable D call. CDR1 is MDHEN and CDR2 is SYDVKM in the germline V gene. This CDR3 is built from 14 residues. The V gene lost 2 bases and the J gene lost 4 bases, with 11 bases spanning the gap. CDR3 DNA: TGTGCCAGCAGTTTAATTAAGCCTTTCACTGAAGCTTTCTTT. Translated, it gives CASSLIKPFTEAFF.

This chain joins TRBV5-1 and TRBJ2-3, with TRBD2 matching over 12 bases. The V segment lost 5 bases and the J segment 2 bases; nucleotides outside the gene matches: 6. This CDR3 is 16 amino acids long. CDR1 and CDR2 (germline): SGHRS, YFSETQ. CDR3 DNA sequence: TGCGCCAGCAGACCTCTAGCGGGAGGGATCACAGATACGCAGTATTTT. It yields the protein CASRPLAGGITDTQYF.

V usage is TRBV5-4 and J usage is TRBJ2-7; weak D call: TRBD1 (6 bases). V dropped 0 bases and J dropped 5 bases, with 15 bases sitting between them. The CDR3 length is 15 residues. In germline, CDR1 is SGHNT, CDR2 YYREEE (reference sequence). The CDR3 here is CASSLDPTGLDEQYF. As DNA, the CDR3 is TGTGCCAGCAGCTTGGACCCTACAGGGCTCGACGAGCAGTACTTC.

The chain is built from TRBV5-1 and TRBJ2-7, with 8 bases lining up with TRBD1. Germline CDR1 and CDR2: SGHRS and YFSETQ. This CDR3 is 14 amino acids long. V gave up 6 bases and J gave up 1 base; unmatched junction bases: 6. This chain's CDR3 is CASTGTGVSYEQYF. In DNA, the CDR3 is TGCGCCAGCACCGGGACAGGTGTATCCTACGAGCAGTACTTC.

The V gene is TRBV6-6, the J gene TRBJ2-7; possible D gene TRBD1, 6 bases. V shed 6 bases and J shed 2 bases, with 14 bases lying between them. The germline gives CDR1 MNHNY, CDR2 SVGAGI (reference sequence). There are 14 residues in the CDR3. The CDR3 region has the DNA TGTGCCAGCAGACCCCTCCAGGGGACCTACGAGCAGTACTTC. Protein product: CASRPLQGTYEQYF.

This clone has only a few counts. This chain links TRBV6-6 with TRBJ1-1; unclear D gene. Germline V gives CDR1 MNHNY, CDR2 SVGAGI (reference sequence). The CDR3 runs to 14 residues. V lost 0 bases to trimming and J lost 1 base, with 6 bases between them. CDR3: CASSYSAGNTEAFF. The CDR3 nucleotides read TGTGCCAGCAGTTACTCGGCGGGGAACACTGAAGCTTTCTTT.

This clone was observed a single time. The chain uses TRBV6-5 and TRBJ2-1; 8 bases fit TRBD2. This CDR3 region has 16 residues. With V trimmed by 4 bases and J by 1 base, 6 bases remained unmatched. Germline CDR1 and CDR2: MNHEY and SVGAGI. CDR3 coding DNA: TGTGCCAGCAGTTCAGCGGGGGTTCCTTCCTACAATGAGCAGTTCTTC. This sequence encodes CASSSAGVPSYNEQFF.

The chain carries TRBV28 and TRBJ2-7; D possibly corresponds to TRBD1 (5 bases). Trimming shortened V by 3 bases and J by 2 bases, and 8 bases separated the two germline ends. Germline V gene data show CDR1 as MDHEN and CDR2 as SYDVKM. The CDR3 is 13 residues long. Written as DNA, the CDR3 is TGTGCCAGCAGTTTGGACAATACCTACGAGCAGTACTTC. It specifies CASSLDNTYEQYF.

CDR3 protein: CASSPREADTQYF. The CDR3 DNA sequence: TGTGCCAGCAGTCCGCGGGAGGCGGATACGCAGTATTTT. The chain links TRBV6-5 to TRBJ2-3; 8 bases align to TRBD2. The CDR3 covers 13 residues. Per germline, CDR1 MNHEY and CDR2 SVGAGI. Trimming at V came to 5 bases and at J to 6 bases, leaving 4 bases not matched to a gene.

The V gene is TRBV19, the J gene TRBJ1-5; D remains ambiguous. Germline CDR1 and CDR2: LNHDA and SQIVND (reference sequence). The CDR3 length is 14 residues. V was trimmed by 3 bases and J by 6 bases, leaving 12 bases between them. CDR3: CASSIGAKSQPQHF. The CDR3 DNA reads as TGTGCCAGTAGTATCGGAGCGAAAAGTCAGCCCCAGCATTTT.

The table lists this clone with a count of one. The J gene is TRBJ1-4, the V gene TRBV19; weak D call: TRBD1 (5 bases). In germline, CDR1 is LNHDA, CDR2 SQIVND (reference sequence). Trimming stripped 4 bases from V and 7 bases from J, with 10 bases between. This CDR3 is 13 amino acids long. The CDR3 is CASSKGAAEKLFF. The CDR3 nucleotides are TGTGCCAGTAGTAAAGGGGCTGCTGAAAAACTGTTTTTT. The variable domain in full, with the rest retrieved from reference TRBV19 and TRBJ1-4, is DGGITQSPKYLFRKEGQNVTLSCEQNLNHDAMYWYRQDPGQGLRLIYYSQIVNDFQKGDIAEGYSVSREKKESFPLTVTSAQKNPTAFYLCASSKGAAEKLFFGSGTQLSVL.

This clone was seen once. The chain employs TRBV5-1 and TRBJ1-1; D might be TRBD1 (5 bases). The germline V gene encodes CDR1 SGHRS and CDR2 YFSETQ. The CDR3 totals 16 residues. V lost 3 bases and J 1 base, leaving 16 bases between the germline ends. CDR3 bases: TGCGCCAGCAGCTCCGGAGGAGGGCAGGGGAACACTGAAGCTTTCTTT. Amino acids: CASSSGGGQGNTEAFF.

The V call is TRBV5-1, the J call TRBJ2-3, with D perhaps matching TRBD1 (6 bases). V shed 4 bases and J shed 2 bases, with 14 bases lying between them. The V gene's germline CDR1 is SGHRS and CDR2 YFSETQ. This CDR3 comprises 15 residues. CDR3 sequence reads: CASSLTGSATDTQYF. As DNA, the CDR3 is TGCGCCAGCAGCCTGACAGGTTCCGCCACAGATACGCAGTATTTT.